Each of the 14 T cell receptor beta chains below was sequenced from the same sample in a study of control samples from healthy donors and cancer patients. The protocol was immunoSEQ multiplex PCR, while the TCRdb copy is restricted to in-frame clones and leaves out a portion. The top ten hold roughly 6.7% of the sample, which has more than 25,000 clones, roughly 94% seen once. Sample: blood. The receptors derive from a man aged 60 to 75 in good health.

The chain combines TRBV24-1 with TRBJ2-7, with D possibly matching TRBD2 (5 bases). V lost 3 bases and J lost 7, with 6 bases in between. CDR1 is KGHDR, CDR2 SFDVKD, per germline. This CDR3 contains 11 residues. CDR3 coding DNA: TGTGCCACCAGTGATCGGGAAGAGCAGTACTTC. Amino acids: CATSDREEQYF.

This clone came up a few times. V is TRBV27 and J is TRBJ2-7, with 10 bases lining up with TRBD1. The V gene's germline CDR1 is MNHEY and CDR2 SMNVEV (reference sequence). V shed 5 bases and J 5 bases; nucleotides not matched to a gene: 6. The CDR3 loop spans 14 amino acids. For the CDR3, the DNA is TGTGCCAGCAGTCCGGGACAGGGGAGGAACGAGCAGTACTTC. Its protein is CASSPGQGRNEQYF.

The chain links TRBV6-5 to TRBJ1-3; the D is unclear. Germline V gene sequence: CDR1 MNHEY, CDR2 SVGAGI. The ends were cut back, 0 bases at V and 0 bases at J, with 9 bases in the middle. This CDR3 region has 16 residues. CDR3: CASSYSRASSGNTIYF. In DNA, the CDR3 is TGTGCCAGCAGTTACTCGAGGGCCAGCTCTGGAAACACCATATATTTT.

The V call is TRBV7-2, the J call TRBJ1-2, with 9 bases fitting TRBD1. The germline V gene has CDR1 SGHTA and CDR2 FQGNSA. J lost 4 bases, V lost 4 bases, and 4 bases had no gene match. The CDR3 is 14 residues long. The CDR3 DNA is TGTGCCAGCAGCTCCGGGACAGGGTCCTATGGCTACACCTTC. Amino acids: CASSSGTGSYGYTF.

V and J are TRBV27 and TRBJ1-2, with TRBD1 as a possible D gene (6 bases). This CDR3 spans 13 amino acids. The V gene lost 2 bases and the J gene lost 8 bases, with 12 bases spanning the gap. Germline V lookup: CDR1 MNHEY, CDR2 SMNVEV (reference sequence). The CDR3 region is CASSLMGGQGYTF. CDR3 in DNA: TGTGCCAGCAGTTTAATGGGGGGGCAAGGCTACACCTTC.

In DNA, the CDR3 is TGTGCCAGCAGGGGAGGTCAGACGAATTCACCCCTCCACTTT. Translating it yields CASRGGQTNSPLHF. The rearrangement links TRBV27 to TRBJ1-6; no firm D call. V dropped 6 bases and J dropped 7 bases, with 13 bases sitting between them. The germline gives CDR1 MNHEY, CDR2 SMNVEV (reference sequence). The CDR3 contains 14 residues.

This chain links TRBV4-3 with TRBJ1-1; 12 bases are a match to TRBD1. Germline CDR1 reads LGHNA; CDR2 reads YSLEER. This CDR3 contains 19 residues. J gave up 0 bases and V 1 base, and 9 bases lay outside the gene matches. CDR3 loop: CASSQAIPGQGALNTEAFF. The CDR3 DNA is TGCGCCAGCAGCCAAGCAATACCGGGACAGGGGGCCTTGAACACTGAAGCTTTCTTT.

The CDR3 coding sequence is TGTGCCAGCAGCTTAGTGGGGCTAGCTTCAGATACGCAGTATTTT. It specifies CASSLVGLASDTQYF. This chain connects TRBV7-2 to TRBJ2-3; D may match TRBD1 or TRBD2 (5 bases each). The ends were cut back, 1 base at V and 4 bases at J, with 12 bases in the middle. This CDR3 has 15 amino acids. CDR1 and CDR2 from the germline V gene are SGHTA and FQGNSA.

This chain links TRBV28 with TRBJ1-1; D remains unclear. CDR1 and CDR2 (germline): MDHEN, SYDVKM. The CDR3 loop spans 13 amino acids. Trimming removed 7 bases from V and 3 bases from J, with 12 bases in between. The CDR3 DNA sequence: TGTGCCAGCAAAGGGAGTATTTACACTGAAGCTTTCTTT. Amino acid sequence: CASKGSIYTEAFF.

The rearrangement joins TRBV3-1 (or the pseudogene TRBV3-2) to TRBJ2-5; no firm D call. The CDR3 is made up of 15 amino acids. Per germline, CDR1 LGHDT and CDR2 YNNKEL (reference sequence). V was clipped by 4 bases and J by 2 bases, with 14 bases between them. The CDR3 region has the DNA TGTGCCAGCAGCCCCTCGGACGGATCTCAAGAGACCCAGTACTTC. Translated, it gives CASSPSDGSQETQYF.

For the CDR3, the DNA is TGCGCCAGCAGCTCGGGCGTAGGCACAGATACGCAGTATTTT. Translating gives CASSSGVGTDTQYF. The rearrangement uses TRBV5-1 and TRBJ2-3; the D is unclear. The CDR3 has 14 residues. V was trimmed by 3 bases and J by 1 base, leaving 9 bases between them. Germline CDR1 is SGHRS and CDR2 is YFSETQ.

The V and J genes are TRBV18 and TRBJ1-1; 7 bases agree with TRBD1. Germline V CDR1 and CDR2: KGHSH, LQKENI. This CDR3 is 13 amino acids long. After removal of 5 bases from V and 7 bases from J, the junction contained 7 bases not matched to a gene. The CDR3 protein is CASSSTGRGEAFF. In DNA form, the CDR3 reads TGTGCCAGCTCATCGACAGGGAGGGGTGAAGCTTTCTTT.

This rearrangement joins TRBV25-1 to TRBJ2-3; D ambiguous. Trimming cost V 0 bases and J 1 base, with 5 bases left between them. In germline, CDR1 is MGHDK, CDR2 SYGVNS. The CDR3 sequence is 14 residues long. CDR3 DNA sequence: TGTGCCAGCAGTGAATATCTAGGCACAGATACGCAGTATTTT. It translates to CASSEYLGTDTQYF.

A single count supports this clone. The V gene is TRBV7-9, the J gene TRBJ2-1, with D tentatively TRBD2 (6 bases). Deletions cut 1 base from V and 8 bases from J, with 12 bases between. Per the germline V gene, CDR1 is SEHNR and CDR2 is FQNEAQ (reference sequence). The length of the CDR3 is 14 residues. CDR3 sequence: CASSLEGRLDEQFF. CDR3 coding DNA: TGTGCCAGCAGCTTAGAGGGGAGGCTCGATGAGCAGTTCTTC.